These 25 T cell receptor beta chains were all obtained from the same sample, sequenced in a study of blood T cell repertoires in COVID-19. Here immunoSEQ multiplex PCR was the method, and the copy in TCRdb shows in-frame clones only, minus some. The data contain some 20,000 clones, about 89% of them singletons. Sequencing was carried out using peripheral blood. Every receptor here comes from a human donor in a cohort sampled during active COVID-19.

The rearrangement joins TRBV5-1 to TRBJ2-1; 10 positions agree with TRBD2. Germline V gene lookup returns CDR1 SGHRS and CDR2 YFSETQ. The junction had 2 bases not matched to a gene; V was cut back by 2 bases and J by 9 bases. This CDR3 contains 13 residues. The CDR3 protein is CASSLAGGPEQFF. The CDR3 DNA reads as TGCGCCAGCAGCTTAGCGGGAGGGCCTGAGCAGTTCTTC. The full variable domain, in which reference TRBV5-1 and TRBJ2-1 provide the parts outside the CDR3, is KAGVTQTPRYLIKTRGQQVTLSCSPISGHRSVSWYQQTPGQGLQFLFEYFSETQRNKGNFPGRFSGRQFSNSRSEMNVSTLELGDSALYLCASSLAGGPEQFFGPGTRLTVL.

The rearrangement uses TRBV15 and TRBJ1-1; D remains ambiguous. This CDR3 has 13 amino acids. Germline V lookup: CDR1 LNHNV, CDR2 YYDKDF (reference sequence). V gave up 0 bases and J gave up 1 base, with 3 bases separating them. CDR3: CATSRDRNTEAFF. CDR3 coding DNA: TGTGCCACCAGCAGAGACAGGAACACTGAAGCTTTCTTT.

This chain uses TRBV12-3 or TRBV12-4 with TRBJ1-6; 7 bases are a match to TRBD1. The CDR3 covers 12 residues. Trimming cost V 6 bases and J 13 bases; bases outside gene matches: 6. The CDR3 sequence is CASSQTGTPLHF. DNA of the CDR3: TGTGCCAGCAGCCAGACAGGGACCCCCCTCCACTTT.

J is TRBJ1-2 and V is TRBV20-1, with D possibly TRBD1 on 6 matching bases. The CDR3 sequence is 11 residues long. Germline V gives CDR1 DFQATT, CDR2 SNEGSKA (reference sequence). Trimming took off 5 bases at V and 8 bases at J, with 12 bases between the two ends. The CDR3 bases are TGCAGTGCTCTTTCCGGGACAGGCTACACCTTC. This translates into CSALSGTGYTF.

The chain has TRBV4-2 and TRBJ2-7, with TRBD2 matching 12 bases. Trimming at V came to 4 bases and at J to 5 bases, leaving 6 bases not matched to a gene. The germline V gene has CDR1 LGHNA and CDR2 YNFKEQ. The CDR3 covers 15 residues. The CDR3 sequence is CASSLRTSGDHEQYF. In DNA, the CDR3 is TGTGCCAGCAGCCTTCGGACTAGCGGGGATCACGAGCAGTACTTC.

The chain has TRBV5-1 and TRBJ1-1; the match to TRBD1 covers 8 bases. Trimming at V came to 6 bases and at J to 7 bases, leaving 8 bases not matched to a gene. The CDR3 runs to 13 residues. Germline V gives CDR1 SGHRS, CDR2 YFSETQ. The CDR3 DNA follows: TGCGCCAGCACGGTGGACAGGGATAGTGAAGCTTTCTTT. This translates into CASTVDRDSEAFF.

The rearrangement links TRBV7-3 to TRBJ2-5; 9 positions match TRBD1. CDR3 length equals 13 residues. Trimming at V came to 5 bases and at J to 5 bases, leaving 3 bases not matched to a gene. In germline, CDR1 is SGHTA, CDR2 FQGTGA. The CDR3 nucleotides are TGTGCCAGCAGCGTTGGACAGGGGGAGACCCAGTACTTC. Its protein product is CASSVGQGETQYF.

The chain joins TRBV7-9 to TRBJ2-3, with D possibly TRBD2 on 7 matching bases. With 4 bases removed from V and 1 base from J, the gap between germline ends came to 15 bases. The CDR3 runs to 16 residues. Germline CDR1 SEHNR, CDR2 FQNEAQ (reference sequence). The CDR3 DNA sequence: TGTGCCAGCAGCTCCTGGGGGGGGGCCGGCACAGATACGCAGTATTTT. The encoded protein is CASSSWGGAGTDTQYF.

This clone was seen just once. The CDR3 nucleotides are TGTGCCACCAGTGATTTGACAGGGGGTGGCGGGGAGCTGTTTTTT. It codes for CATSDLTGGGGELFF. The chain uses TRBV24-1 and TRBJ2-2; 8 bases are a match to TRBD1. With V trimmed by 0 bases and J by 7 bases, 3 bases remained unmatched. This CDR3 region has 15 residues. Germline V gives CDR1 KGHDR, CDR2 SFDVKD.

This chain joins TRBV5-1 and TRBJ2-3, with D hard to call. The V gene lost 1 base and the J gene lost 5 bases, with 8 bases spanning the gap. From germline, CDR1 is SGHRS and CDR2 YFSETQ. The CDR3 runs to 13 residues. In DNA form, the CDR3 reads TGCGCCAGCAGCTTGATTTCCGGAGATACGCAGTATTTT. Protein sequence: CASSLISGDTQYF. Full variable domain (outside the CDR3, taken from reference TRBV5-1 and TRBJ2-3): KAGVTQTPRYLIKTRGQQVTLSCSPISGHRSVSWYQQTPGQGLQFLFEYFSETQRNKGNFPGRFSGRQFSNSRSEMNVSTLELGDSALYLCASSLISGDTQYFGPGTRLTVL.

The chain couples TRBV19 to TRBJ1-5; D not certain. Germline V lookup: CDR1 LNHDA, CDR2 SQIVND (reference sequence). The germline V and J ends were trimmed by 3 bases and 5 bases, with 20 bases remaining between them. The length of the CDR3 is 17 residues. The chain's CDR3 is CASSMLPGRGKDQPQHF. The CDR3 region has the DNA TGTGCCAGTAGTATGCTCCCAGGCCGTGGAAAGGATCAGCCCCAGCATTTT.

This chain joins TRBV28 and TRBJ1-3; TRBD1 aligns across 8 bases. V trimming: 6 bases; J trimming: 7 bases; junction bases outside the gene matches: 5. The CDR3 has 13 residues. CDR1 and CDR2 (germline): MDHEN, SYDVKM. CDR3 sequence reads: CASRVTGVNTIYF. The DNA of the CDR3 is TGTGCCAGCAGAGTGACAGGGGTGAACACCATATATTTT.

The V and J genes are TRBV19 and TRBJ2-2; D might be TRBD1 (6 bases). V was pared by 3 bases and J by 4 bases, with 18 bases between. This CDR3 is built from 17 residues. Germline CDR1 LNHDA, CDR2 SQIVND (reference sequence). The CDR3 loop reads CASSISRGRGFTGELFF. For the CDR3, the DNA is TGTGCCAGTAGTATCTCCAGGGGACGAGGCTTCACCGGGGAGCTGTTTTTT. The variable domain in full, with the rest retrieved from reference TRBV19 and TRBJ2-2, is DGGITQSPKYLFRKEGQNVTLSCEQNLNHDAMYWYRQDPGQGLRLIYYSQIVNDFQKGDIAEGYSVSREKKESFPLTVTSAQKNPTAFYLCASSISRGRGFTGELFFGEGSRLTVL.

This sequence joins TRBV7-2 and TRBJ1-1; D is uncertain. Trimming took 2 bases from V and 1 from J, leaving 5 bases between them. Germline-derived CDR1 and CDR2 are SGHTA and FQGNSA. The CDR3 is 13 residues long. This CDR3 is CASSLLENTEAFF. In DNA form, the CDR3 reads TGTGCCAGCAGCTTATTAGAGAACACTGAAGCTTTCTTT.

The chain uses TRBV2 and TRBJ1-3; D gene unclear. Germline lookup yields CDR1 SNHLY and CDR2 FYNNEI. V lost 3 bases and J 15 bases, leaving 15 bases between the germline ends. There are 12 residues in the CDR3. CDR3 in DNA: TGTGCCAGCAGTGACGAAGGGTTCCGGGAATATTTT. Its protein is CASSDEGFREYF. Together with reference TRBV2 and TRBJ1-3, the CDR3 gives the full variable domain: EPEVTQTPSHQVTQMGQEVILRCVPISNHLYFYWYRQILGQKVEFLVSFYNNEISEKSEIFDDQFSVERPDGSNFTLKIRSTKLEDSAMYFCASSDEGFREYFGEGSWLTVV.

CDR3 amino acids: CASSASTMNTEAFF. CDR3 DNA sequence: TGTGCCAGCAGCGCGAGTACCATGAACACTGAAGCTTTCTTT. The chain couples TRBV7-2 to TRBJ1-1; D is unresolved. The germline gives CDR1 SGHTA, CDR2 FQGNSA. The V end lost 5 bases, the J end lost 0 bases, and 10 bases lay between the germline ends. CDR3 size: 14 residues.

The rearrangement links TRBV27 to TRBJ1-2, with D tentatively TRBD1 (5 bases). The germline V gene encodes CDR1 MNHEY and CDR2 SMNVEV (reference sequence). CDR3 length: 15 amino acids. Trimming stripped 6 bases from V and 4 bases from J, with 18 bases between. In DNA form, the CDR3 reads TGTGCCAGCAGCCCCCGGGACTTGATCACCTATGGCTACACCTTC. As protein: CASSPRDLITYGYTF.

The gene calls are TRBV5-1 and TRBJ1-1; tentatively, D is TRBD1 (6 bases). V gave up 4 bases and J gave up 5 bases, with 15 bases separating them. The CDR3 length is 14 residues. CDR1 and CDR2 from the germline V gene are SGHRS and YFSETQ. The CDR3 region is CASSRTGRGTEAFF. The CDR3, as DNA: TGCGCCAGCAGCAGAACAGGGAGGGGAACTGAAGCTTTCTTT.

This clone was detected once. J is TRBJ2-5 and V is TRBV10-2; D may be TRBD1 (6 bases). Germline CDR1 reads WSHSY; CDR2 reads SAAADI. V gave up 6 bases and J gave up 4 bases, with 12 bases separating them. This CDR3 has 13 amino acids. The CDR3 here is CASSWMGAETQYF. CDR3 coding DNA: TGCGCCAGCAGCTGGATGGGGGCAGAGACCCAGTACTTC.

V gene TRBV28 combines with J gene TRBJ1-1, with a possible D match to TRBD1 (6 bases). The CDR3 loop spans 15 amino acids. The ends were cut back, 3 bases at V and 5 bases at J, with 16 bases in the middle. The germline CDR1 and CDR2 sequences are MDHEN and SYDVKM. This CDR3 is CASSFHGGHATEAFF. The CDR3 DNA reads as TGTGCCAGCAGTTTCCATGGGGGACACGCTACTGAAGCTTTCTTT.

V usage is TRBV13 and J usage is TRBJ1-4, with TRBD1 identical over 9 bases. CDR1 PRHDT and CDR2 FYEKMQ come from the germline V gene (reference sequence). The CDR3 sequence is 13 residues long. The V gene end was trimmed by 4 bases and the J gene end by 11 bases; junction bases not matched to a gene: 5. As DNA, the CDR3 is TGTGCCAGCAGCTCTCCGGACAGGGGCAAACTGTTTTTT. This gives the protein CASSSPDRGKLFF. Combining the CDR3 with reference TRBV13 and TRBJ1-4 gives the whole variable domain AAGVIQSPRHLIKEKRETATLKCYPIPRHDTVYWYQQGPGQDPQFLISFYEKMQSDKGSIPDRFSAQQFSDYHSELNMSSLELGDSALYFCASSSPDRGKLFFGSGTQLSVL.

The chain links TRBV7-3 to TRBJ2-6; no reliable D call. V shed 5 bases and J shed 0 bases, with 11 bases lying between them. The CDR3 length is 16 residues. Germline V gives CDR1 SGHTA, CDR2 FQGTGA. The CDR3 is CASSPNPSSGANVLTF. DNA for the CDR3: TGTGCCAGCAGCCCCAATCCGAGCTCTGGGGCCAACGTCCTGACTTTC.

The chain recombines TRBV5-5 with TRBJ1-1; 7 bases map to TRBD1. The trim removed 6 bases at V and 0 bases at J, leaving 2 bases unmatched. This CDR3 region has 13 residues. Germline assignment: CDR1 SGHKS and CDR2 YYEKEE (reference sequence). In nucleotides, the CDR3 is TGTGCCAGCAACGGACAGGTGAACACTGAAGCTTTCTTT. Protein: CASNGQVNTEAFF.

The chain employs TRBV5-4 and TRBJ2-5; 9 bases match TRBD2. Trimming removed 4 bases from V and 2 bases from J; junction bases left unmatched: 9. The CDR3 has 16 amino acids. The germline CDR1 and CDR2 sequences are SGHNT and YYREEE (reference sequence). DNA of the CDR3: TGTGCCAGCAGCATGGGGAGACTAGCGGAACAAGAGACCCAGTACTTC. Translation gives CASSMGRLAEQETQYF.

The rearrangement joins TRBV3-1 (or the pseudogene TRBV3-2) to TRBJ1-6, with 8 bases aligning to TRBD1. This CDR3 contains 14 residues. Germline V CDR1 and CDR2: LGHDT, YNNKEL (reference sequence). After removal of 4 bases from V and 9 bases from J, the junction contained 5 bases not matched to a gene. In nucleotides, the CDR3 is TGTGCCAGCAGCCCGGCAGGGGGCGTTTCACCCCTCCACTTT. It encodes CASSPAGGVSPLHF.